One and the same sample provided the 23 T cell receptor beta chains below, sequenced in a study of cytomegalovirus exposure and HLA in healthy donors. Libraries were prepared by immunoSEQ multiplex PCR; TCRdb keeps only in-frame clonotypes and omits some of them. The data hold 100,000 to 150,000 clones, with 86% observed a single time. Material for sequencing was PBMCs. Receptors originate from a man aged 18-30 years in good health and CMV-seronegative.

This chain joins TRBV2 and TRBJ2-7; the match to TRBD1 covers 8 bases. The CDR3 is made up of 13 amino acids. The germline CDR1 and CDR2 sequences are SNHLY and FYNNEI. J lost 5 bases, V lost 7 bases, and 7 bases had no gene match. CDR3 loop: CASISGQDHEQYF. In nucleotides, the CDR3 is TGTGCCAGCATTTCGGGACAGGACCACGAGCAGTACTTC.

The chain recombines TRBV10-1 with TRBJ2-3, with a possible D match to TRBD2 (6 bases). Trimming left V 8 bases short and J 5 bases short, with 8 bases between. This CDR3 is 11 amino acids long. Germline loops: CDR1 WNHNN, CDR2 SYGVQD (reference sequence). Here the CDR3 reads CASAAGDTQYF. The CDR3 coding sequence is TGCGCCAGCGCAGCGGGAGATACGCAGTATTTT.

The chain links TRBV30 to TRBJ1-1; possibly TRBD1 for D (6 bases). The CDR3 extends over 16 amino acids. Trimming removed 0 bases at V and 0 bases at J, with 14 bases between. Germline CDR1 is GTSNPN and CDR2 is SVGIG (reference sequence). CDR3 DNA: TGTGCCTGGAGTGTTTTGGGGCAGGGGATGAACACTGAAGCTTTCTTT. Translating it yields CAWSVLGQGMNTEAFF. Together with reference TRBV30 and TRBJ1-1, the CDR3 gives the full variable domain: SQTIHQWPATLVQPVGSPLSLECTVEGTSNPNLYWYRQAAGRGLQLLFYSVGIGQISSEVPQNLSASRPQDRQFILSSKKLLLSDSGFYLCAWSVLGQGMNTEAFFGQGTRLTVV.

The rearrangement links TRBV28 to TRBJ1-1, with D perhaps matching TRBD1 (5 bases). V lost 4 bases, J lost 5 bases, and 8 bases lay in between. This CDR3 comprises 12 residues. Germline CDR1 is MDHEN and CDR2 is SYDVKM. The CDR3 reads CASSSGGTEAFF. The CDR3 region has the DNA TGTGCCAGCAGTTCCGGGGGGACTGAAGCTTTCTTT.

This clone was counted once. This chain links TRBV27 with TRBJ1-2, with D perhaps matching TRBD1 (6 bases). Trimming stripped 5 bases from V and 4 bases from J, with 11 bases between. The CDR3 is 13 residues long. CDR1 is MNHEY, CDR2 SMNVEV, per germline (reference sequence). The CDR3 protein is CASSEQGRYGYTF. The CDR3, as DNA: TGTGCCAGCAGTGAACAGGGCCGCTATGGCTACACCTTC.

V and J are TRBV18 and TRBJ2-3; 8 positions match TRBD1. Per germline, CDR1 KGHSH and CDR2 LQKENI. The ends lost 3 bases at V and 4 bases at J; junction bases unmatched: 6. The CDR3 runs 15 residues. The CDR3: CASSPRTGYPDTQYF. The CDR3 nucleotides read TGTGCCAGCTCACCGCGGACAGGGTACCCAGATACGCAGTATTTT. Based on the CDR3 plus reference TRBV18 and TRBJ2-3, the full variable domain is NAGVMQNPRHLVRRRGQEARLRCSPMKGHSHVYWYRQLPEEGLKFMVYLQKENIIDESGMPKERFSAEFPKEGPSILRIQQVVRGDSAAYFCASSPRTGYPDTQYFGPGTRLTVL.

V and J are TRBV30 and TRBJ2-1; weak D call: TRBD1 (5 bases). The CDR3 totals 15 residues. Germline CDR1 is GTSNPN and CDR2 is SVGIG (reference sequence). Trimming pared 3 bases from V and 0 bases from J, leaving 12 bases between. The CDR3, as DNA: TGTGCCTGGAGCCAAGACAGCAGCTCCTACAATGAGCAGTTCTTC. It yields the protein CAWSQDSSSYNEQFF. The full variable domain, in which reference TRBV30 and TRBJ2-1 provide the parts outside the CDR3, is SQTIHQWPATLVQPVGSPLSLECTVEGTSNPNLYWYRQAAGRGLQLLFYSVGIGQISSEVPQNLSASRPQDRQFILSSKKLLLSDSGFYLCAWSQDSSSYNEQFFGPGTRLTVL.

J is TRBJ2-3 and V is TRBV5-6, with 11 bases fitting TRBD2. The CDR3 spans 15 residues. The germline gives CDR1 SGHDT, CDR2 YYEEEE. J was trimmed by 4 bases and V by 4 bases; bases with no gene match: 5. DNA of the CDR3: TGTGCCAGCAGCCTAGCGGGGGGATTTGCAGATACGCAGTATTTT. Residues: CASSLAGGFADTQYF. The full variable domain, its missing parts supplied by reference TRBV5-6 and TRBJ2-3, is DAGVTQSPTHLIKTRGQQVTLRCSPKSGHDTVSWYQQALGQGPQFIFQYYEEEERQRGNFPDRFSGHQFPNYSSELNVNALLLGDSALYLCASSLAGGFADTQYFGPGTRLTVL.

The chain carries TRBV5-6 and TRBJ1-1, with TRBD1 identical over 10 bases. V shed 5 bases and J 3 bases; nucleotides not matched to a gene: 16. This CDR3 spans 18 amino acids. In germline, CDR1 is SGHDT, CDR2 YYEEEE. The CDR3 nucleotides read TGTGCCAGCAGGCTAGCCGGGACAGGGGCCGCTCGGGACACTGAAGCTTTCTTT. It encodes CASRLAGTGAARDTEAFF.

The genes are TRBV29-1 and TRBJ2-7; 9 nucleotides align to TRBD2. The ends lost 7 bases at V and 4 bases at J; junction bases unmatched: 11. The CDR3 sequence is 14 residues long. The germline V gene has CDR1 SQVTM and CDR2 ANQGSEA. The CDR3, as DNA: TGCAGCGCCTCTCAGGGTAGCGGGAGTTACGAGCAGTACTTC. It yields the protein CSASQGSGSYEQYF.

The CDR3 DNA is TGTGCCAGTAGTCATCCAGGCGATTCCTACGAGCAGTACTTC. Its protein product is CASSHPGDSYEQYF. V is TRBV19 and J is TRBJ2-7; D uncertain. The V end was cut by 5 bases, the J end by 1 base, with 12 bases between. Germline CDR1 LNHDA, CDR2 SQIVND (reference sequence). CDR3 size: 14 residues.

The chain uses TRBV14 and TRBJ2-5; 7 bases align to TRBD1. Germline lookup yields CDR1 SGHDN and CDR2 FVKESK. The CDR3 length is 16 residues. Trimming cost V 4 bases and J 2 bases; bases outside gene matches: 10. This CDR3 is CASSLAWTGKQETQYF. CDR3 sequence (DNA): TGTGCCAGCAGCCTTGCTTGGACAGGCAAACAAGAGACCCAGTACTTC.

The chain combines TRBV5-1 with TRBJ1-3; D perhaps matches TRBD1 (5 bases). This CDR3 has 16 amino acids. Germline assignment: CDR1 SGHRS and CDR2 YFSETQ. V gave up 0 bases and J gave up 0 bases, with 10 bases separating them. CDR3 in DNA: TGCGCCAGCAGCTTGGGCGACAGTGACTCTGGAAACACCATATATTTT. Protein: CASSLGDSDSGNTIYF. Based on the CDR3 plus reference TRBV5-1 and TRBJ1-3, the full variable domain is KAGVTQTPRYLIKTRGQQVTLSCSPISGHRSVSWYQQTPGQGLQFLFEYFSETQRNKGNFPGRFSGRQFSNSRSEMNVSTLELGDSALYLCASSLGDSDSGNTIYFGEGSWLTVV.

CDR3 nucleotide sequence: TGTGCCAGCAGTTTAACCCGGGGGGGGGATTACGATGGCTACACCTTC. Its translation: CASSLTRGGDYDGYTF. V gene TRBV27 combines with J gene TRBJ1-2, with D perhaps TRBD1 (5 bases). Trimming removed 2 bases at V and 6 bases at J, with 19 bases between. CDR3 length: 16 amino acids. The V gene's germline CDR1 is MNHEY and CDR2 SMNVEV (reference sequence).

This rearrangement joins TRBV27 to TRBJ1-1; no clear D gene. Trimming shortened V by 5 bases and J by 0 bases, and 7 bases separated the two germline ends. The CDR3 extends over 13 amino acids. Per the germline V gene, CDR1 is MNHEY and CDR2 is SMNVEV (reference sequence). The CDR3 here is CASSNSLNTEAFF. The CDR3 DNA follows: TGTGCCAGCAGTAACTCACTGAACACTGAAGCTTTCTTT.

J is TRBJ2-7 and V is TRBV28; D possibly corresponds to TRBD1 (5 bases). Germline V gene sequence: CDR1 MDHEN, CDR2 SYDVKM. V dropped 7 bases and J dropped 0 bases, with 16 bases sitting between them. The CDR3 extends over 15 amino acids. DNA of the CDR3: TGTGCCAGCACCCAAGGGGCGATGAGCTCCTACGAGCAGTACTTC. It translates to CASTQGAMSSYEQYF.

The genes are TRBV11-2 and TRBJ2-2; D gene ambiguous. The CDR3 runs to 12 residues. Germline V lookup: CDR1 SGHAT, CDR2 FQNNGV. Between the trimmed V and J ends, which lost 4 bases and 6 bases, there was a span of 6 bases. CDR3 amino acids: CASSYSAGELFF. The CDR3 nucleotides are TGTGCCAGCAGCTACAGTGCCGGGGAGCTGTTTTTT.

The sample holds many counts of this clone. The chain links TRBV11-2 to TRBJ2-7; 7 bases align to TRBD2. CDR1 and CDR2 from the germline V gene are SGHAT and FQNNGV. This CDR3 spans 14 amino acids. V lost 6 bases to trimming and J lost 2 bases; unmatched junction nucleotides: 7. CDR3 nucleotide sequence: TGTGCCAGCAGTTGGGACTACCAGCCCTACGAGCAGTACTTC. It yields the protein CASSWDYQPYEQYF.

This clone was detected many times. The chain couples TRBV2 to TRBJ1-1, with D tentatively TRBD1 (6 bases). This CDR3 has 14 amino acids. In germline, CDR1 is SNHLY, CDR2 FYNNEI. V gave up 4 bases and J gave up 4 bases, with 13 bases separating them. The CDR3 DNA reads as TGTGCCAGCAGTGTGGGCAGGGGTATCACTGAAGCTTTCTTT. It yields the protein CASSVGRGITEAFF.

To note about this clone: At one boundary the junction diverges from the germline segment, which might be a read error. The chain combines TRBV10-3 with TRBJ1-1; unclear D gene. Germline CDR1 reads ENHRY; CDR2 reads SYGVKD. The CDR3 length is 13 residues. This chain's CDR3 is CATSFSSNTEAFF. The CDR3 DNA reads as TGTGCCACCAGTTTCTCTTCGAACACTGAAGCTTTCTTT.

CDR3 region: CASSVDGGTGYTF. CDR3 bases: TGTGCCAGCAGCGTAGATGGCGGGACCGGCTACACCTTC. This sequence joins TRBV9 and TRBJ1-2; D might be TRBD1 (5 bases). Germline CDR1 is SGDLS and CDR2 is YYNGEE. Trimming stripped 0 bases from V and 8 bases from J, with 11 bases between. This CDR3 is 13 amino acids long.

The chain recombines TRBV5-6 with TRBJ1-1; a weak D match, TRBD1 (5 bases). Germline V gives CDR1 SGHDT, CDR2 YYEEEE. This CDR3 is 14 amino acids long. V was shortened by 0 bases and J by 4 bases, with 10 bases between the two germline ends. CDR3 bases: TGTGCCAGCAGCTTGGGCCAGGGTACCACTGAAGCTTTCTTT. This codes for CASSLGQGTTEAFF.

The V call is TRBV7-2, the J call TRBJ1-1; 10 bases are a match to TRBD1. The CDR3 runs 14 residues. The trim removed 5 bases at V and 4 bases at J, leaving 4 bases unmatched. CDR1 is SGHTA and CDR2 is FQGNSA in the germline V gene. The CDR3 loop is CASSIGQGGTEAFF. CDR3 bases: TGTGCCAGCAGCATAGGACAGGGGGGCACTGAAGCTTTCTTT.